The sequence of this TCR beta chain was determined in a study of T-cell memory formation after mild COVID-19. cDNA libraries for TCR alpha and TCR beta, carrying sample barcodes and UMIs, came from 5'RACE with constant-segment primers. TCRdb independently ran MiXCR on the 5' RACE reads; one entry per CDR3 protein. The data show about half a million distinct CDR3 sequences, with about 20% seen just once and 9% to 15% held by the top ten. This CDR3 comprises 12 residues. Germline values: CDR1 DFQATT, CDR2 SNEGSKA (reference sequence). This sequence joins TRBV20-1 and TRBJ2-3; D possibly corresponds to TRBD2 (5 bases). The clonotype originates from an adult woman who had mild COVID-19 (a few samples of this study predate the infection). Cell type and time point are not known. The material sequenced was PBMCs or a T cell subset sorted from them (not recorded which). CDR3 protein: CSLAVGTDTQYF. CDR3 in DNA: TGCAGCCTAGCAGTAGGCACAGATACGCAGTATTTT.